This is a list of T cell receptor beta chains from one sample in a study of T cell responses to AZD1222 COVID-19 vaccine. Here immunoSEQ multiplex PCR was the method, and the copy in TCRdb shows in-frame clones only, minus some. The data hold 55,000 to 80,000 clones, with about four fifths observed a single time. The sequenced sample was peripheral blood, obtained on day 0 of AZD1222 vaccination. These receptors all stem from an adult in good health. The CDR3 runs from the conserved cysteine through the conserved F or W. A D gene is named only where the DNA matches it firmly. Clone sizes are given selectively: once, few, many, or a class where the clone is expanded.

clone_size,cdr3_length,v_call,d_call,j_call,cdr3_aa,cdr3_nt
few,12,TRBV19,NA,TRBJ1-5,CASREVYQPQHF,TGTGCCTCTAGGGAAGTTTATCAGCCCCAGCATTTT
NA,13,TRBV3-1/TRBV3-2,NA,TRBJ1-1,CASSQDTNTEAFF,TGTGCCAGCAGCCAGGATACGAACACTGAAGCTTTCTTT
NA,16,TRBV5-1,NA,TRBJ2-7,CASSLGLSGPYYEQYF,TGCGCCAGCAGCTTGGGCTTATCGGGGCCCTACTACGAGCAGTACTTC
NA,15,TRBV11-2,TRBD1,TRBJ1-3,CASSLRRGVGNTIYF,TGTGCCAGCAGCCTACGCAGGGGGGTCGGAAACACCATATATTTT
NA,16,TRBV18,TRBD1,TRBJ2-1,CASSPSYLPGGGGQFF,TGTGCCAGCTCACCATCCTATCTTCCAGGGGGCGGAGGGCAGTTCTTC
NA,13,TRBV28,NA,TRBJ2-5,CASSLGGGETQYF,TGTGCCAGCAGTTTGGGGGGTGGGGAGACCCAGTACTTC
NA,14,TRBV30,NA,TRBJ2-2,CAWIGTTNTGELFF,TGTGCCTGGATAGGGACAACGAACACCGGGGAGCTGTTTTTT
NA,17,TRBV10-1,NA,TRBJ2-3,CASSDYRADTSTDTQYF,TGCGCCAGCAGTGACTACAGGGCTGACACTAGCACAGATACGCAGTATTTT
NA,19,TRBV9,TRBD1,TRBJ2-7,CASSTRPRQGMKEGYEQYF,TGTGCCAGCAGCACTCGGCCCCGACAGGGGATGAAAGAGGGCTACGAGCAGTACTTC
NA,16,TRBV7-9,TRBD1,TRBJ1-4,CASSSAAGTEFEKLFF,TGTGCCAGCAGCTCGGCCGCCGGGACAGAATTTGAAAAACTGTTTTTT
NA,15,TRBV5-8,NA,TRBJ2-6,CASSRNIRWANVLTF,TGTGCCAGTTCGAGAAATATAAGGTGGGCCAACGTCCTGACTTTC
NA,14,TRBV10-1,TRBD2,TRBJ2-7,CASSEERGAREQYF,TGCGCCAGCAGTGAGGAGCGGGGGGCCCGGGAGCAGTACTTC
NA,16,TRBV7-9,NA,TRBJ1-6,CASRPAKSSYNSPLHF,TGTGCCAGCAGGCCCGCCAAAAGCTCCTATAATTCACCCCTCCACTTT
once,14,TRBV19,NA,TRBJ1-2,CASSKPGTNYGYTF,TGTGCCAGTAGTAAACCCGGGACTAACTATGGCTACACCTTC
NA,17,TRBV7-9,TRBD1,TRBJ1-6,CASSLGRTGSLNSPLHF,TGTGCCAGCAGCTTAGGTAGGACAGGGTCGCTCAATTCACCCCTCCACTTT
few,16,TRBV3-1/TRBV3-2,NA,TRBJ1-5,CASSQGGGDSNQPQHF,TGTGCCAGCAGCCAAGGGGGAGGGGACAGCAATCAGCCCCAGCATTTT
NA,15,TRBV5-4,TRBD1,TRBJ1-4,CASSLGTGGSEKLFF,TGTGCCAGCAGCTTGGGGACAGGGGGTAGTGAAAAACTGTTTTTT
NA,13,TRBV10-3,NA,TRBJ2-3,CAISESRLDTQYF,TGTGCCATCAGTGAGTCCAGACTAGATACGCAGTATTTT
NA,13,TRBV6-1,NA,TRBJ1-5,CASSRDTGQPQHF,TGTGCCAGCAGCCGGGACACCGGACAGCCCCAGCATTTT
medium-sized,13,TRBV7-9,NA,TRBJ1-1,CASSSQGNTEAFF,TGTGCCAGCAGCTCCCAGGGGAACACTGAAGCTTTCTTT
few,17,TRBV4-3,NA,TRBJ2-2,CASSYTNFGVYTGELFF,TGCGCCAGCAGCTATACCAATTTCGGGGTCTACACCGGGGAGCTGTTTTTT
NA,13,TRBV6-5,NA,TRBJ2-1,CASSYLDTGEQFF,TGTGCCAGCAGTTACTTAGACACCGGTGAGCAGTTCTTC
NA,15,TRBV4-3,TRBD2,TRBJ2-7,CASSQGTSGTYEQYF,TGCGCCAGCAGCCAGGGGACTAGCGGTACCTACGAGCAGTACTTC
NA,15,TRBV7-8,NA,TRBJ1-1,CASRTGPRGSTEAFF,TGTGCCAGCAGAACAGGGCCACGAGGGAGTACTGAAGCTTTCTTT